This note documents a single T cell receptor beta chain sequence. The sample is drawn from a study of T cell repertoires in cytomegalovirus infection. The V segment lost 3 bases and the J segment 5 bases; nucleotides outside the gene matches: 3. The CDR3 covers 13 residues. Germline V gives CDR1 SGHVS, CDR2 FNYEAQ. TCRdb used MiXCR to reprocess the reads, holding one entry per CDR3 protein. Among around 250,000 distinct CDR3 sequences listed, about 17% were seen once. What was sequenced was CD8+ T cells from PBMCs. This chain joins TRBV7-6 and TRBJ1-1; 7 bases map to TRBD1. The origin of this receptor is a human donor in good health (CMV status not recorded). Some clones in this sample may be carry-over from other donors' samples. The CDR3 loop is CASSLQGVTEAFF. DNA for the CDR3: TGTGCCAGCAGCTTGCAGGGGGTAACTGAAGCTTTCTTT.